Following are 23 T cell receptor beta chains from one sample sequenced in a study of blood T cell repertoires in COVID-19 (dated by TCRdb to 2019 to 2021). Preparation of the library involved the immunoSEQ multiplex PCR assay. This is the immuneACCESS table as TCRdb keeps it, with only in-frame sequences that have V and J called. A part of the clones is gone; compared with another copy, unresolved V genes explain less than half, and the rest is unexplained. In this sample the table shows about 150,000 clones, approximately 87% of which occur a single time. The leading ten clones occupy 35% to 40% of the sample. Sample: peripheral blood. These TCRs come from a man in his fifties or sixties who had recovered from COVID-19.

The genes are TRBV27 and TRBJ2-7; 10 bases are a match to TRBD2. Trimming cost V 4 bases and J 2 bases; bases outside gene matches: 2. CDR1 is MNHEY and CDR2 is SMNVEV in the germline V gene (reference sequence). The CDR3 is made up of 14 amino acids. The DNA of the CDR3 is TGTGCCAGCAGTTCTGGGACTAGCGCCTACGAGCAGTACTTC. Its translation: CASSSGTSAYEQYF.

V gene TRBV18 combines with J gene TRBJ1-2; TRBD1 matches at 9 bases. This CDR3 has 17 amino acids. Germline CDR1 KGHSH, CDR2 LQKENI. V trimming: 2 bases; J trimming: 2 bases; junction bases outside the gene matches: 9. The DNA for the CDR3 is TGTGCCAGCTCACCAGCAACAGGGGGCGCCGGGAACTATGGCTACACCTTC. Translating gives CASSPATGGAGNYGYTF.

CDR3 in DNA: TGTGCCAGCAGCCAAGATCAATCGGGGTATGGCTACACCTTC. The encoded protein is CASSQDQSGYGYTF. This chain joins TRBV3-1 (or the pseudogene TRBV3-2) and TRBJ1-2; D is uncertain. Trimming took 0 bases from V and 5 from J, leaving 10 bases between them. The CDR3 covers 14 residues. Germline loops: CDR1 LGHDT, CDR2 YNNKEL (reference sequence).

A single count supports this clone. V is TRBV7-2 and J is TRBJ1-2; D is perhaps TRBD1 (5 bases). This CDR3 has 14 amino acids. The germline V and J ends were trimmed by 3 bases and 0 bases, with 8 bases remaining between them. Germline loops: CDR1 SGHTA, CDR2 FQGNSA. The CDR3 region is CASSLMTANYGYTF. The CDR3 DNA is TGTGCCAGCAGCTTGATGACAGCTAACTATGGCTACACCTTC.

This clone showed up just once. The V gene is TRBV7-2, the J gene TRBJ1-3; 8 bases agree with TRBD1. CDR3 length equals 15 residues. CDR1 is SGHTA, CDR2 FQGNSA, per germline. Unmatched junction bases numbered 5, after V lost 3 bases and J lost 4 bases. CDR3 sequence (DNA): TGTGCCAGCAGCTTCAGACAGGGGATCGGAAACACCATATATTTT. Protein: CASSFRQGIGNTIYF.

This chain joins TRBV30 and TRBJ1-1; D remains unclear. V lost 2 bases and J 1 base, leaving 11 bases between the germline ends. Germline V gene lookup returns CDR1 GTSNPN and CDR2 SVGIG (reference sequence). The CDR3 runs 14 residues. For the CDR3, the DNA is TGTGCCTGGAGTAAGGCAGGCAGGAACACTGAAGCTTTCTTT. The encoded protein is CAWSKAGRNTEAFF.

This clone was counted at least ten times. The V gene is TRBV7-9, the J gene TRBJ1-4; D unclear. In germline, CDR1 is SEHNR, CDR2 FQNEAQ (reference sequence). The CDR3 covers 16 residues. Trimming cost V 4 bases and J 5 bases, with 17 bases left between them. CDR3 loop: CASSSETTLENEKLFF. The DNA of the CDR3 is TGTGCCAGCAGCTCAGAGACGACGTTGGAGAATGAAAAACTGTTTTTT.

This clone was counted a single time. The sample has other DNA sequences that encode this CDR3 too. The chain couples TRBV5-1 to TRBJ2-3; possible D gene TRBD1, 6 bases. The ends were cut back, 3 bases at V and 0 bases at J, with 8 bases in the middle. The CDR3 runs 14 residues. In germline, CDR1 is SGHRS, CDR2 YFSETQ. The CDR3 DNA is TGCGCCAGCAGCTCAGGGGTGAGCACAGATACGCAGTATTTT. The encoded protein is CASSSGVSTDTQYF.

The J gene is TRBJ1-5, the V gene TRBV27; the D is unclear. This CDR3 has 10 amino acids. Trimming removed 7 bases from V and 11 bases from J, with 9 bases in between. Germline V gene data show CDR1 as MNHEY and CDR2 as SMNVEV (reference sequence). For the CDR3, the DNA is TGTGCCAGCATTAGGAGGTCCCAGCATTTT. Protein: CASIRRSQHF.

The rearrangement links TRBV25-1 to TRBJ1-4, with D tentatively TRBD1 (5 bases). Trimming left V 6 bases short and J 8 bases short, with 10 bases between. CDR3 size: 12 residues. Germline assignment: CDR1 MGHDK and CDR2 SYGVNS. CDR3: CASRGGDEKLFF. The DNA for the CDR3 is TGTGCCAGCAGGGGGGGTGACGAAAAACTGTTTTTT.

The rearrangement uses TRBV14 and TRBJ2-3; 10 nucleotides match TRBD2. This CDR3 is built from 13 residues. V lost 0 bases to trimming and J lost 15 bases; unmatched junction nucleotides: 6. CDR1 and CDR2 (germline): SGHDN, FVKESK. The CDR3, as DNA: TGTGCCAGCAGCCAAGATTGGCTAGCGGGGGTATATTTT. Its translation: CASSQDWLAGVYF.

V usage is TRBV11-3 and J usage is TRBJ1-1; a possible D gene is TRBD1 (5 bases). V shed 0 bases and J shed 5 bases, with 16 bases lying between them. Germline V gene data show CDR1 as SGHNT and CDR2 as YENEEA. The CDR3 covers 16 residues. As DNA, the CDR3 is TGTGCCAGCAGCTTAGATGAGTGGCGGGGGGATACTGAAGCTTTCTTT. This codes for CASSLDEWRGDTEAFF.

This chain connects TRBV4-3 to TRBJ2-7; 8 bases line up with TRBD1. The CDR3 runs 15 residues. CDR1 is LGHNA and CDR2 is YSLEER in the germline V gene. V was clipped by 4 bases and J by 2 bases; unmatched bases: 7. The CDR3 loop reads CASSPGQGSTYEQYF. As DNA, the CDR3 is TGCGCCAGCAGCCCTGGACAGGGATCCACCTACGAGCAGTACTTC.

The J gene is TRBJ2-5, the V gene TRBV6-5; maybe TRBD2 (6 bases). Germline CDR1 and CDR2: MNHEY and SVGAGI. The V gene lost 8 bases and the J gene lost 5 bases, with 18 bases spanning the gap. The CDR3 spans 14 residues. The CDR3 region has the DNA TGTGCCAGCCACGCAACAACTGGGAGGGAGACCCAGTACTTC. Translation: CASHATTGRETQYF.

CDR3 region: CASSVTGMANEKLFF. In nucleotides, the CDR3 is TGTGCCAGTAGTGTTACAGGGATGGCTAATGAAAAACTGTTTTTT. This rearrangement joins TRBV19 to TRBJ1-4; weak D call: TRBD1 (6 bases). From germline, CDR1 is LNHDA and CDR2 SQIVND (reference sequence). The CDR3 loop spans 15 amino acids. The V end was cut by 5 bases, the J end by 3 bases, with 13 bases between. Full variable domain (missing parts from reference TRBV19 and TRBJ1-4): DGGITQSPKYLFRKEGQNVTLSCEQNLNHDAMYWYRQDPGQGLRLIYYSQIVNDFQKGDIAEGYSVSREKKESFPLTVTSAQKNPTAFYLCASSVTGMANEKLFFGSGTQLSVL.

Worth noting for this clone: Sequence at one end of the junction differs from germline and may be a read error. The sample has other DNA sequences that encode this CDR3 too. The chain combines TRBV3-1 (or the pseudogene TRBV3-2) with TRBJ1-2, with no clear D. This CDR3 is built from 14 residues. The germline CDR1 and CDR2 sequences are LGHDT and YNNKEL (reference sequence). CDR3 region: CASSQSSDTYGYTF. Written as DNA, the CDR3 is TGTGCCAGTAGCCAAAGCAGCGATACCTATGGCTACACCTTC.

In the case of this clone: In the same sample, other DNA sequences code for this CDR3. The chain couples TRBV19 to TRBJ1-2; no clear D gene. V was trimmed by 1 base and J by 5 bases, leaving 5 bases between them. Germline CDR1 is LNHDA and CDR2 is SQIVND (reference sequence). This CDR3 comprises 12 residues. CDR3 nucleotides: TGTGCCAGTAGTATAGCCAGGTATGGCTACACCTTC. Encoded protein: CASSIARYGYTF.

This chain uses TRBV9 with TRBJ1-2; 9 bases agree with TRBD1. With V trimmed by 3 bases and J by 1 base, 4 bases remained unmatched. The CDR3 totals 15 residues. Germline assignment: CDR1 SGDLS and CDR2 YYNGEE. CDR3 bases: TGTGCCAGCAGCGCCCGACAGGGGGTTAACTATGGCTACACCTTC. It is translated as CASSARQGVNYGYTF. Variable domain in full (rest from reference TRBV9 and TRBJ1-2): DSGVTQTPKHLITATGQRVTLRCSPRSGDLSVYWYQQSLDQGLQFLIQYYNGEERAKGNILERFSAQQFPDLHSELNLSSLELGDSALYFCASSARQGVNYGYTFGSGTRLTVV.

This rearrangement joins TRBV27 to TRBJ2-1; D gene uncertain. CDR1 MNHEY and CDR2 SMNVEV come from the germline V gene (reference sequence). This CDR3 comprises 15 residues. Trimming removed 7 bases at V and 4 bases at J, with 17 bases between. The CDR3 sequence is CASTNQAHLYNEQFF. DNA of the CDR3: TGTGCCAGCACCAATCAGGCACATCTTTACAATGAGCAGTTCTTC.

A remark on this clone: Being one base from a much bigger clone, this may be a read error. This rearrangement joins TRBV18 to TRBJ1-1, with 9 bases matching TRBD1. Germline loops: CDR1 KGHSH, CDR2 LQKENI. The CDR3 sequence is 16 residues long. The CDR3 is CAGSPLTGGMSTEAFF. For the CDR3, the DNA is TGTGCCGGCTCACCCCTGACAGGGGGTATGAGCACTGAAGCTTTCTTT.

The chain recombines TRBV12-5 with TRBJ1-5; D might be TRBD1 (5 bases). The CDR3 loop spans 18 amino acids. Germline lookup yields CDR1 LGHNT and CDR2 FRNRAP. Trimming cost V 2 bases and J 1 base, with 18 bases left between them. The CDR3 here is CASGLSLKTENSNQPQHF. The CDR3 nucleotides are TGTGCTAGTGGTTTGTCCCTAAAGACAGAGAACAGCAATCAGCCCCAGCATTTT.

The chain uses TRBV10-2 and TRBJ2-1; D might be TRBD2 (6 bases). The CDR3 runs 15 residues. V lost 8 bases and J lost 2, with 16 bases in between. CDR1 and CDR2 (germline): WSHSY, SAAADI. DNA for the CDR3: TGCGCCAGCCGGCGTTCGGGGGAGCCCTACAATGAGCAGTTCTTC. This encodes CASRRSGEPYNEQFF.

The chain joins TRBV7-8 to TRBJ1-2; D is perhaps TRBD1 (6 bases). CDR3 size: 16 residues. The germline CDR1 and CDR2 sequences are SGHVS and FQNEAQ. V gave up 1 base and J gave up 5 bases, with 17 bases separating them. Written as DNA, the CDR3 is TGTGCCAGCAGCTTAGAGCAGGGGATCATTCCATATGGCTACACCTTC. Its translation: CASSLEQGIIPYGYTF.